This T cell receptor (beta chain) was documented in a study of CD8 T cells in Susac syndrome. Random-hexamer reverse transcription was applied to roughly 0.5 to 1 ug RNA. With immunoSEQ multiplex PCR, TCR beta CDR3 was amplified across 54 Vbeta and 13 Jbeta. Each CDR3 protein gets one entry after TCRdb re-called the immunoSEQ multiplex PCR reads with MiXCR. This table holds roughly 400,000 distinct CDR3 sequences, 85% found once. From blood CD8+ and CD4+ T cells, the TCR beta chain was sequenced. Both CD4+ and CD8+ T cells were negatively isolated, and TEMRA cells underwent FACS enrichment. The material sequenced was CD8+ T cells from PBMCs. The sequence came from a human donor with multiple sclerosis.

The CDR3 spells CAWSVWDRGGMTEAFF. In nucleotides, the CDR3 is TGTGCCTGGAGTGTATGGGACAGGGGGGGGATGACTGAAGCTTTCTTT. The V and J genes are TRBV30 and TRBJ1-1; 11 bases fit TRBD1. V was clipped by 0 bases and J by 5 bases; unmatched bases: 8. Germline V gene data show CDR1 as GTSNPN and CDR2 as SVGIG (reference sequence). The CDR3 covers 16 residues.